Detailed here is one TCR beta chain. The antigen is not known. The PCR ran on 60 Vbeta and 13 Jbeta primers. Some clones are missing from TCRdb's copy, which holds only in-frame ones; the method was immunoSEQ multiplex PCR. This repertoire shows about 150,000 clones, about four fifths found once; its top ten account for about 2.6%. This sample is drawn from a study of cytomegalovirus exposure and HLA in healthy donors. The study's findings and limits: Specificity of a few CMV-associated chains for CMV antigens was verified in vitro. Several top significant clusters appeared, in a later analysis, to be linked to common viral pathogens. The sole available immune exposure information was CMV serostatus.

Looked up from germline, CDR1 is SGHAT and CDR2 is FQNNGV. The CDR3 consists of 18 residues. V gave up 3 bases and J gave up 3 bases; unmatched junction bases: 13. The source of this sequence is a man between 18 and 35 years old in good health and CMV-seronegative. The gene calls are TRBV11-2 and TRBJ2-2; the match to TRBD2 covers 7 bases. Input material: PBMCs. Here the CDR3 DNA reads TGTGCCAGCAGCTTCTGGGAGGGTCGGGCCGCAGACACCGGGGAGCTGTTTTTT. It specifies CASSFWEGRAADTGELFF.